The 10 T cell receptor beta chains below come from one sample, sequenced in a study of blood T cell repertoires in COVID-19. Sequencing used immunoSEQ multiplex PCR; TCRdb keeps in-frame clones, though not all of them. The repertoire consists of approximately 670,000 clones, with 85% to 90% occurring once and the leading ten covering approximately 0.25%. Sequenced input: peripheral blood. These TCRs come from a woman aged 18-35 years with acute or convalescent COVID-19.

The V call is TRBV6-5, the J call TRBJ1-2; no firm D call. Trimming removed 5 bases from V and 2 bases from J, with 9 bases in between. The CDR3 is made up of 13 amino acids. Germline V gene data show CDR1 as MNHEY and CDR2 as SVGAGI. CDR3 coding DNA: TGTGCCAGCAGTCAAATCGGGAACTATGGCTACACCTTC. The encoded protein is CASSQIGNYGYTF.

V and J are TRBV13 and TRBJ2-3; 8 bases match TRBD2. Germline loops: CDR1 PRHDT, CDR2 FYEKMQ (reference sequence). This CDR3 is built from 14 residues. The V segment lost 5 bases and the J segment 6 bases; nucleotides outside the gene matches: 7. The DNA for the CDR3 is TGTGCCAGCAGCCTCCGAGCGGGGGCGGATACGCAGTATTTT. Its translation is CASSLRAGADTQYF.

Concerning this clone itself: At the DNA level, this CDR3 is encoded by other sequences in the same sample as well. The V call is TRBV6-5, the J call TRBJ1-1; 10 nucleotides align to TRBD1. After removal of 2 bases from V and 5 bases from J, the junction contained 5 bases not matched to a gene. Germline-derived CDR1 and CDR2 are MNHEY and SVGAGI. CDR3 size: 15 residues. In nucleotides, the CDR3 is TGTGCCAGCAGTTACGGGGACAGGGGAGGGACTGAAGCTTTCTTT. Its translation is CASSYGDRGGTEAFF.

The chain links TRBV7-2 to TRBJ1-5; 7 bases line up with TRBD1. Germline V lookup: CDR1 SGHTA, CDR2 FQGNSA. CDR3 length equals 17 residues. Trimming at V came to 1 base and at J to 0 bases, leaving 6 bases not matched to a gene. CDR3 DNA: TGTGCCAGCAGCTTAGGGATAGGGGGCTATAGCAATCAGCCCCAGCATTTT. It translates to CASSLGIGGYSNQPQHF.

The chain links TRBV24-1 to TRBJ1-4; D is unresolved. Trimming cost V 6 bases and J 8 bases, with 9 bases left between them. Per the germline V gene, CDR1 is KGHDR and CDR2 is SFDVKD. The CDR3 covers 12 residues. This chain's CDR3 is CATSRPGEKLFF. As DNA, the CDR3 is TGTGCCACCAGTCGCCCGGGGGAAAAACTGTTTTTT.

V usage is TRBV28 and J usage is TRBJ1-3; the D gene is possibly TRBD1 (5 bases). Germline values: CDR1 MDHEN, CDR2 SYDVKM. The CDR3 loop spans 15 amino acids. The germline V and J ends were trimmed by 2 bases and 0 bases, with 8 bases remaining between them. CDR3 region: CASSLVRDSGNTIYF. The CDR3 nucleotides read TGTGCCAGCAGTTTAGTCAGGGACTCTGGAAACACCATATATTTT.

The CDR3 sequence is CASSLRQSNYGYTF. Here the CDR3 DNA reads TGTGCCAGCAGCTTGAGGCAGAGTAACTATGGCTACACCTTC. V is TRBV7-2 and J is TRBJ1-2; D not resolved. The length of the CDR3 is 14 residues. Germline CDR1 SGHTA, CDR2 FQGNSA. V lost 3 bases and J 1 base, leaving 9 bases between the germline ends.

The V and J genes are TRBV11-2 and TRBJ1-5, with no clear D. Trimming shortened V by 5 bases and J by 2 bases, and 13 bases separated the two germline ends. Per germline, CDR1 SGHAT and CDR2 FQNNGV. The CDR3 contains 15 residues. The CDR3 coding sequence is TGTGCCAGCAGCCCCGGCCGCGGGCGCAATCAGCCCCAGCATTTT. Its translation: CASSPGRGRNQPQHF.

The chain employs TRBV27 and TRBJ1-2; no clear D gene. Between the trimmed V and J ends, which lost 3 bases and 4 bases, there was a span of 9 bases. Germline CDR1 reads MNHEY; CDR2 reads SMNVEV (reference sequence). The CDR3 has 13 amino acids. DNA of the CDR3: TGTGCCAGCAGTTTTGGACTGGGCTATGGCTACACCTTC. Encoded protein: CASSFGLGYGYTF.

The gene calls are TRBV9 and TRBJ1-4, with 7 bases fitting TRBD1. This CDR3 has 15 amino acids. CDR1 is SGDLS, CDR2 YYNGEE, per germline. V trimming: 3 bases; J trimming: 6 bases; junction bases outside the gene matches: 8. In DNA, the CDR3 is TGTGCCAGCAGCGGGACAGGTTTGGAATATGAAAAACTGTTTTTT. This sequence encodes CASSGTGLEYEKLFF.